This T cell receptor beta chain was recorded in a study of control samples from healthy donors and cancer patients (dated by TCRdb to about 2020). Sequences DFQATT (CDR1) and SNEGSKA (CDR2) are obtained from the germline V gene (reference sequence). V drops 4 bases and J drops 1 base, leaving 1 base in between. Inclusive of the bounding cysteine and phenylalanine, the CDR3 is 10 residues long. The DNA shown is the 30-base CDR3, in frame from base 1. As for this clone: It lacks a known antigen. No much larger clone is present one base from it, and per-base qualities are unavailable.

The method was the immunoSEQ multiplex PCR assay. As stored in TCRdb, this immuneACCESS dataset retains in-frame rearrangements with V and J assigned. A fraction of the clones does not appear; measured against another copy, unresolved V genes explain less than half of the discrepancy, and the remainder lacks a known reason. Recorded for this sample are about 100,000 clones; around 89% of them occurred a single time. The top ten hold 7.8% of the sample. The sequence derives from a man aged 25 to 45 in good health. The V gene is TRBV20-1 and the J gene is TRBJ2-5; the D gene cannot be named for sure. Material: blood. CDR3 protein: CSAIQETQYF. The DNA sequence is TGCAGTGCTATCCAAGAGACCCAGTACTTC.